This T cell receptor (beta chain) comes out of a study of blood T cell repertoires in COVID-19. Looking at the study overall: Spain, Italy and the United States supplied samples that represented acute and convalescent COVID-19. Sources were T cells, B-cell-depleted T cells, or PBMCs; the material itself was cDNA or gDNA.

Seattle-derived patients entered the study during active infection and were followed longitudinally. J was trimmed by 0 bases and V by 4 bases; bases with no gene match: 9. The CDR3 runs 17 residues. Germline CDR1 and CDR2: SEHNR and FQNEAQ (reference sequence). The authors' processing: Amplification of reference gene primers provided the estimated nucleated cell counts. Profiled with immunoSEQ multiplex PCR; TCRdb holds only in-frame clones, not every one. V, J and clone size reflect that table, while D and trimming were determined from the DNA. The table lists around 440,000 clones, approximately 90% of them singletons.

Sequenced: peripheral blood. This chain links TRBV7-9 with TRBJ2-7, with TRBD2 matching over 10 bases. The sequence derives from a woman between 45 and 60 years old with COVID-19, enrolled during active disease. CDR3 amino acids: CASSSGTSALSSYEQYF. CDR3 bases: TGTGCCAGCAGCTCCGGGACTAGCGCCCTCAGCTCCTACGAGCAGTACTTC.